This T cell receptor beta chain was recorded in a study of blood T cell repertoires in COVID-19. For the study at large: PBMCs, B-cell-depleted T cells, or T cells provided the cDNA or gDNA that made up the material.

Some clones are missing from TCRdb's copy, which holds only in-frame ones; the method was immunoSEQ multiplex PCR. This sample carries fewer than 500,000 clones, roughly 80% of them seen once, and the ten largest clones take around 1.1%. Only a few counts were recorded for this clone. The CDR3 is made up of 17 amino acids. V lost 0 bases to trimming and J lost 4 bases; unmatched junction nucleotides: 11. Germline lookup yields CDR1 SGHRS and CDR2 YFSETQ. The sequence came from a human donor with acute or convalescent COVID-19. The donor label of this sample is uncertain. The specimen was peripheral blood. This sequence joins TRBV5-1 and TRBJ2-7, with 9 nucleotides matching TRBD1. CDR3 sequence reads: CASSLAHTGTGMYEQYF. The CDR3 coding sequence is TGCGCCAGCAGCTTGGCCCACACCGGGACAGGGATGTACGAGCAGTACTTC.